The 26 T cell receptor beta chains below all came from one sample that was sequenced in a study of shared clonotypes between healthy human individuals. Method: immunoSEQ multiplex PCR; TCRdb's copy keeps in-frame clones and lacks some. The sample has roughly 2.5 million clones; approximately 90% are singletons. The sequencing input was naive CD4+ T cells sorted from blood. This sample's subset: CD45RA+ positively selected. These receptors were taken from a man aged 18-30 years in good health.

V gene TRBV7-9 combines with J gene TRBJ2-1; 8 bases align to TRBD2. The V segment lost 1 base and the J segment 7 bases; nucleotides outside the gene matches: 9. Per the germline V gene, CDR1 is SEHNR and CDR2 is FQNEAQ (reference sequence). This CDR3 has 16 residues. The CDR3 bases are TGTGCCAGCAGCTTAGGGGCAGCGGGAGCTCATAATGAGCAGTTCTTC. This gives the protein CASSLGAAGAHNEQFF.

V gene TRBV27 combines with J gene TRBJ1-2, with 9 nucleotides matching TRBD1. After removal of 2 bases from V and 7 bases from J, the junction contained 2 bases not matched to a gene. The CDR3 is 13 residues long. The germline V gene has CDR1 MNHEY and CDR2 SMNVEV (reference sequence). The DNA of the CDR3 is TGTGCCAGCAGTTTAGGACAGGGGATTGGCTACACCTTC. Encoded protein: CASSLGQGIGYTF.

This sequence joins TRBV6-5 and TRBJ1-2, with D perhaps TRBD1 (6 bases). Germline V CDR1 and CDR2: MNHEY, SVGAGI. The V and J ends lost 1 base and 3 bases respectively, with 9 bases between them. The CDR3 runs to 14 residues. CDR3 DNA: TGTGCCAGCAGTTACTTTGCAGGGGACTATGGCTACACCTTC. This translates into CASSYFAGDYGYTF.

The chain joins TRBV27 to TRBJ2-1, with D possibly matching TRBD2 (6 bases). Germline CDR1 MNHEY, CDR2 SMNVEV (reference sequence). CDR3 length: 17 amino acids. Trimming removed 3 bases from V and 1 base from J, with 16 bases in between. In DNA, the CDR3 is TGTGCCAGCAGTTTCCGGCGGGGCGAAAAATCCTACAATGAGCAGTTCTTC. It encodes CASSFRRGEKSYNEQFF.

The table lists this clone with a count of one. This chain connects TRBV5-1 to TRBJ2-1; 7 bases align to TRBD2. The CDR3 has 16 residues. With V trimmed by 0 bases and J by 5 bases, 8 bases remained unmatched. Per germline, CDR1 SGHRS and CDR2 YFSETQ. CDR3 DNA sequence: TGCGCCAGCAGCTTGGTTTCGGGGGGAGGAAACAATGAGCAGTTCTTC. As protein: CASSLVSGGGNNEQFF.

The rearrangement uses TRBV7-9 and TRBJ2-1, with 8 bases aligning to TRBD2. V trimming: 1 base; J trimming: 4 bases; junction bases outside the gene matches: 6. CDR3 size: 16 residues. In germline, CDR1 is SEHNR, CDR2 FQNEAQ (reference sequence). CDR3 loop: CASSLEIAGSYNEQFF. DNA of the CDR3: TGTGCCAGCAGCTTAGAGATAGCGGGAAGTTACAATGAGCAGTTCTTC.

The chain joins TRBV5-1 to TRBJ2-5; D gene ambiguous. The ends were cut back, 0 bases at V and 0 bases at J, with 6 bases in the middle. This CDR3 contains 14 residues. Germline V CDR1 and CDR2: SGHRS, YFSETQ. CDR3 nucleotide sequence: TGCGCCAGCAGCTTGGCCAGTAACCAAGAGACCCAGTACTTC. Translating it yields CASSLASNQETQYF.

The genes are TRBV25-1 and TRBJ2-5; tentatively, D is TRBD1 or TRBD2 (5 bases each). The CDR3 spans 15 residues. V was shortened by 1 base and J by 3 bases, with 12 bases between the two germline ends. CDR1 is MGHDK and CDR2 is SYGVNS in the germline V gene. The chain's CDR3 is CASSESGAGKETQYF. The CDR3 DNA is TGTGCCAGCAGTGAATCCGGGGCAGGGAAAGAGACCCAGTACTTC.

The chain employs TRBV18 and TRBJ1-3; tentative D call: TRBD1 (5 bases). CDR1 is KGHSH and CDR2 is LQKENI in the germline V gene. Between the trimmed V and J ends, which lost 6 bases and 3 bases, there was a span of 21 bases. CDR3 length: 17 amino acids. The CDR3 DNA is TGTGCCAGCTCGCCTTTTTCCCAGGGAGCCAGTGGAAACACCATATATTTT. Its protein is CASSPFSQGASGNTIYF.

The rearrangement links TRBV7-9 to TRBJ1-4, with D tentatively TRBD1 (5 bases). Germline CDR1 and CDR2: SEHNR and FQNEAQ (reference sequence). V was cut by 5 bases and J by 8 bases, with 15 bases left in between. This CDR3 region has 14 residues. The CDR3 protein is CASSPPGGWEKLFF. The CDR3 nucleotides are TGTGCCAGCAGCCCCCCCGGGGGGTGGGAAAAACTGTTTTTT.

The chain carries TRBV5-1 and TRBJ2-1; 14 nucleotides align to TRBD2. V shed 0 bases and J 4 bases; nucleotides not matched to a gene: 12. The CDR3 covers 20 residues. CDR1 is SGHRS, CDR2 YFSETQ, per germline. The CDR3 DNA follows: TGCGCCAGCAGCTTGGCGACTAGCGGGAGGGCTATACCCACTTACAATGAGCAGTTCTTC. Protein product: CASSLATSGRAIPTYNEQFF. Full variable domain (remainder filled in from reference TRBV5-1 and TRBJ2-1): KAGVTQTPRYLIKTRGQQVTLSCSPISGHRSVSWYQQTPGQGLQFLFEYFSETQRNKGNFPGRFSGRQFSNSRSEMNVSTLELGDSALYLCASSLATSGRAIPTYNEQFFGPGTRLTVL.

The chain links TRBV27 to TRBJ2-6; D ambiguous. Trimming shortened V by 3 bases and J by 2 bases, and 8 bases separated the two germline ends. Germline CDR1 MNHEY, CDR2 SMNVEV (reference sequence). The CDR3 runs 15 residues. The CDR3, as DNA: TGTGCCAGCAGTTTCACTTTCACTGGGGCCAACGTCCTGACTTTC. It codes for CASSFTFTGANVLTF.

The rearrangement uses TRBV27 and TRBJ1-2; D remains ambiguous. V was pared by 3 bases and J by 3 bases, with 14 bases between. Germline CDR1 is MNHEY and CDR2 is SMNVEV (reference sequence). This CDR3 contains 15 residues. DNA for the CDR3: TGTGCCAGCAGTTTTGGTGCAGCTTCGGACTATGGCTACACCTTC. Translated: CASSFGAASDYGYTF.

The chain uses TRBV21-1 and TRBJ2-5; the D call TRBD2 from the table was never checked on the DNA. TRBV21-1 is annotated as a pseudogene. This CDR3 has 12 amino acids. The CDR3 region is CASSKGVETQYF. The CDR3, as DNA: TGTGCCAGCAGCAAAGGAGTGGAGACCCAGTACTTC.

The chain joins TRBV7-9 to TRBJ1-1; D call uncertain. The CDR3 totals 14 residues. Germline loops: CDR1 SEHNR, CDR2 FQNEAQ (reference sequence). V shed 0 bases and J shed 2 bases, with 7 bases lying between them. CDR3 sequence reads: CASSLAQKNTEAFF. CDR3 coding DNA: TGTGCCAGCAGCTTAGCACAGAAAAACACTGAAGCTTTCTTT.

CDR3 in DNA: TGCGCCAGCAGCCAACGAACAGGGTCCCCAGGGTTTAATTCACCCCTCCACTTT. It yields the protein CASSQRTGSPGFNSPLHF. The gene calls are TRBV4-1 and TRBJ1-6, with D possibly matching TRBD1 (6 bases). The V end lost 2 bases, the J end lost 6 bases, and 20 bases lay between the germline ends. Germline CDR1 MGHRA, CDR2 YSYEKL. The CDR3 totals 18 residues.

The V and J genes are TRBV5-1 and TRBJ2-5, with 8 positions matching TRBD2. The CDR3 covers 14 residues. Germline CDR1 and CDR2: SGHRS and YFSETQ. V lost 4 bases to trimming and J lost 2 bases; unmatched junction nucleotides: 4. The CDR3 coding sequence is TGCGCCAGCAGCGCGGGGGGCTATCAAGAGACCCAGTACTTC. Translating gives CASSAGGYQETQYF.

Written as DNA, the CDR3 is TGTGCCAGCAGTGAATCGGTAACTGAAGCTTTCTTT. The encoded protein is CASSESVTEAFF. The genes are TRBV6-1 and TRBJ1-1, with D unclear. Trimming stripped 2 bases from V and 5 bases from J, with 6 bases between. CDR1 is MNHNS, CDR2 SASEGT, per germline. This CDR3 comprises 12 residues.

The chain employs TRBV19 and TRBJ1-3; D is ambiguous. Per the germline V gene, CDR1 is LNHDA and CDR2 is SQIVND (reference sequence). Trimming cost V 5 bases and J 0 bases, with 14 bases left between them. This CDR3 has 16 residues. CDR3 region: CASSSLGGDSGNTIYF. The CDR3 coding sequence is TGTGCCAGTAGTTCCCTGGGCGGCGACTCTGGAAACACCATATATTTT.

V usage is TRBV6-1 and J usage is TRBJ1-2; unclear D gene. Trimming took 2 bases from V and 2 from J, leaving 12 bases between them. The CDR3 spans 15 residues. Germline-derived CDR1 and CDR2 are MNHNS and SASEGT. Written as DNA, the CDR3 is TGTGCCAGCAGTGAAATCGGCCCGACGAACTATGGCTACACCTTC. This translates into CASSEIGPTNYGYTF.

This rearrangement joins TRBV7-2 to TRBJ2-5, with 13 bases aligning to TRBD2. With 5 bases clipped from V and 0 bases from J, the junction kept 6 bases outside the gene matches. Germline CDR1 and CDR2: SGHTA and FQGNSA. The CDR3 loop spans 17 amino acids. The CDR3 DNA reads as TGTGCCAGCAGCCTGGGACTAGCGGGGAGGTACCAAGAGACCCAGTACTTC. Its protein product is CASSLGLAGRYQETQYF.

The gene calls are TRBV6-5 and TRBJ1-2, with D tentatively TRBD1 (6 bases). V was shortened by 5 bases and J by 7 bases, with 11 bases between the two germline ends. CDR1 is MNHEY, CDR2 SVGAGI, per germline. This CDR3 is built from 12 residues. CDR3 region: CASSPNRAGYTF. The CDR3 coding sequence is TGTGCCAGCAGTCCCAACAGGGCTGGCTACACCTTC.

On this clone: The same CDR3 is also encoded by other DNA sequences in this sample. V gene TRBV28 combines with J gene TRBJ1-2, with a tentative D call TRBD1 (6 bases). Germline loops: CDR1 MDHEN, CDR2 SYDVKM. Trimming stripped 3 bases from V and 4 bases from J, with 9 bases between. The CDR3 has 13 amino acids. Here the CDR3 reads CASSLTGSYGYTF. Written as DNA, the CDR3 is TGTGCCAGCAGTTTGACAGGCTCCTATGGCTACACCTTC.

The chain recombines TRBV20-1 with TRBJ2-7, with a possible D match to TRBD2 (5 bases). The CDR3 has 11 residues. CDR1 and CDR2 from the germline V gene are DFQATT and SNEGSKA (reference sequence). Between the trimmed V and J ends, which lost 2 bases and 7 bases, there was a span of 9 bases. The CDR3, as DNA: TGCAGTGCTAGATTCTCGGGGGAGCAGTACTTC. Protein: CSARFSGEQYF.

The chain is built from TRBV5-1 and TRBJ2-3; D remains unclear. The CDR3 runs 13 residues. The V and J ends lost 5 bases and 0 bases respectively, with 7 bases between them. CDR1 is SGHRS and CDR2 is YFSETQ in the germline V gene. The CDR3 here is CASRMGSTDTQYF. The CDR3 region has the DNA TGCGCCAGCAGGATGGGAAGCACAGATACGCAGTATTTT.

The DNA for the CDR3 is TGTGCCAGCACCCAGGGGGAGGGCCGACACACAGATACGCAGTATTTT. The encoded protein is CASTQGEGRHTDTQYF. This sequence joins TRBV25-1 and TRBJ2-3, with D possibly called TRBD1 or TRBD2 (7 bases each). Germline loops: CDR1 MGHDK, CDR2 SYGVNS. V was shortened by 7 bases and J by 2 bases, with 19 bases between the two germline ends. This CDR3 has 16 residues.